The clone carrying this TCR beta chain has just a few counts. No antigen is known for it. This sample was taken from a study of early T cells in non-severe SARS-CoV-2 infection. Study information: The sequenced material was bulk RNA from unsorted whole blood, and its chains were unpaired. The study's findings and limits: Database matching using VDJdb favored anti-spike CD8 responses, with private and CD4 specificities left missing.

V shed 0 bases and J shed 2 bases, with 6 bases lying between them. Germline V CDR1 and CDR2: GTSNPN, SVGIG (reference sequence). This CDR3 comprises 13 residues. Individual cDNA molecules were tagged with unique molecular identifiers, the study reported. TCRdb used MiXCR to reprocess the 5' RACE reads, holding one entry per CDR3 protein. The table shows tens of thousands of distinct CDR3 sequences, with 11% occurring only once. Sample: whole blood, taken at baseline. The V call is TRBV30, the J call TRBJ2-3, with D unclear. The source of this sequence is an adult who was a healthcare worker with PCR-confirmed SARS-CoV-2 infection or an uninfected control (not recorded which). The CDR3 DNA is TGTGCCTGGAGTGTTGACAACACAGATACGCAGTATTTT. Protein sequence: CAWSVDNTDTQYF.